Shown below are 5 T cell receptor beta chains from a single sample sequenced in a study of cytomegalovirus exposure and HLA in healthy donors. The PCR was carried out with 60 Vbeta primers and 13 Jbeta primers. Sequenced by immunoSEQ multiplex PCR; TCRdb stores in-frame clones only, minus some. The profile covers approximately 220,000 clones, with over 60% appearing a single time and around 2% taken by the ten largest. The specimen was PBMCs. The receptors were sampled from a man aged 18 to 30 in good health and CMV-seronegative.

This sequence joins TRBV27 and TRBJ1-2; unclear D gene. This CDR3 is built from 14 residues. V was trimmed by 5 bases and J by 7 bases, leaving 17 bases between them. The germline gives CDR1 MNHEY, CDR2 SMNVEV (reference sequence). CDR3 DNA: TGTGCCAGCAGTCCCCCGCGTGGAGGTAGTGGCTACACCTTC. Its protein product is CASSPPRGGSGYTF.

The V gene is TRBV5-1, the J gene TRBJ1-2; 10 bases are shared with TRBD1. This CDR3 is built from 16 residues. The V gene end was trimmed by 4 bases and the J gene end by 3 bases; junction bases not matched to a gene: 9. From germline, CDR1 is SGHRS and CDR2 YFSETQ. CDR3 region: CASSVLGTGVDYGYTF. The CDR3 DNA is TGCGCCAGCAGCGTCCTCGGGACAGGGGTTGACTATGGCTACACCTTC.

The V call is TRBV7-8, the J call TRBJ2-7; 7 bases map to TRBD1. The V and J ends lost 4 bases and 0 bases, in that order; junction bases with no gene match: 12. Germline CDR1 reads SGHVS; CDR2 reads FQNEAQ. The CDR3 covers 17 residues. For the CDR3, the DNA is TGTGCCAGCAGCTCTGCCCTTCCGACAGGGTACTCCTACGAGCAGTACTTC. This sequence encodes CASSSALPTGYSYEQYF.

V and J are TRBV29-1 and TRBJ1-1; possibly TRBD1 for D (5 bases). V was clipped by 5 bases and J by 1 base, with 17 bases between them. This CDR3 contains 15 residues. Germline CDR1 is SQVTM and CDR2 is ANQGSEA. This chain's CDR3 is CSVIPPEGPNTEAFF. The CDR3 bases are TGCAGCGTTATCCCTCCGGAGGGACCGAACACTGAAGCTTTCTTT.

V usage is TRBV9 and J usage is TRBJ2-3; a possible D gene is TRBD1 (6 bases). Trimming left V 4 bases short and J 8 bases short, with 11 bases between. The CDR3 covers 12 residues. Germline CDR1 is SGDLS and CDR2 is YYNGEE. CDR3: CASSPRDTTQYF. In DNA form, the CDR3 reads TGTGCCAGCAGCCCCCGGGACACTACGCAGTATTTT.